These 10 T cell receptor beta chains came from one sample sequenced in a study of T cells in Graves' hyperthyroidism and ophthalmopathy. Researchers took RNA transcripts and amplified the TCR beta CDR3 regions from them. TCR CDR3 regions were first amplified by RT-PCR with HTBI primers. MiXCR, run by TCRdb on the multiplex PCR reads, gives a single entry per CDR3 protein. This table has hundreds of thousands of distinct CDR3 sequences, just under 20% appearing once. Sequenced sample: blood. These receptors were collected from a middle-aged man with Graves' ophthalmopathy.

This clonotype appeared many times. V gene TRBV5-6 combines with J gene TRBJ1-1; no firm D call. V shed 3 bases and J shed 0 bases, with 6 bases lying between them. The V gene's germline CDR1 is SGHDT and CDR2 YYEEEE. The CDR3 totals 13 residues. The CDR3 DNA is TGTGCCAGCAGCTACGTGGTGAACACTGAAGCTTTCTTT. It encodes CASSYVVNTEAFF.

This clonotype showed up just a few times. This rearrangement joins TRBV24-1 to TRBJ1-4; 11 bases line up with TRBD1. V lost 3 bases, J lost 7 bases, and 6 bases stayed unmatched. The germline gives CDR1 KGHDR, CDR2 SFDVKD. The CDR3 is 16 residues long. DNA of the CDR3: TGTGCCACCAGTGATACACCGGGACAGGGGGGTGAAAAACTGTTTTTT. As protein: CATSDTPGQGGEKLFF.

The CDR3 here is CASSSQYRATDTQYF. Here the CDR3 DNA reads TGTGCCAGCAGCTCACAGTACAGGGCCACAGATACGCAGTATTTT. The chain joins TRBV7-8 to TRBJ2-3; D is perhaps TRBD1 (6 bases). This CDR3 is 15 amino acids long. Germline V gene lookup returns CDR1 SGHVS and CDR2 FQNEAQ. V gave up 4 bases and J gave up 2 bases, with 13 bases separating them.

This clonotype was seen at least ten times. V gene TRBV29-1 combines with J gene TRBJ1-1; D possibly corresponds to TRBD1 (6 bases). Germline CDR1 reads SQVTM; CDR2 reads ANQGSEA. V lost 7 bases and J 3 bases, leaving 15 bases between the germline ends. The CDR3 length is 13 residues. DNA for the CDR3: TGCAGCGCCGAGAGGGGGATGGACACTGAAGCTTTCTTT. It is translated as CSAERGMDTEAFF.

The sample holds a few counts of this clonotype. V and J are TRBV4-2 and TRBJ2-7, with D maybe TRBD2 (5 bases). The CDR3 is made up of 15 amino acids. V lost 3 bases to trimming and J lost 3 bases, with 15 bases between them. Looked up from germline, CDR1 is LGHNA and CDR2 is YNFKEQ. The CDR3 nucleotides are TGTGCCAGCAGCCAGCCCACGGGGTTCGGCTACGAGCAGTACTTC. Translation gives CASSQPTGFGYEQYF.

The chain has TRBV7-3 and TRBJ2-6, with TRBD2 matching over 9 bases. Per the germline V gene, CDR1 is SGHTA and CDR2 is FQGTGA. The CDR3 has 16 residues. J gave up 0 bases and V 6 bases, and 3 bases lay outside the gene matches. In nucleotides, the CDR3 is TGTGCCAGCAGAGCGGGGGGCCCCTCTGGGGCCAACGTCCTGACTTTC. Residues: CASRAGGPSGANVLTF.

This sequence joins TRBV5-1 and TRBJ1-1, with 9 bases identical to TRBD1. CDR3 length: 16 residues. The V segment lost 0 bases and the J segment 5 bases; nucleotides outside the gene matches: 8. Germline V CDR1 and CDR2: SGHRS, YFSETQ. The CDR3 DNA follows: TGCGCCAGCAGCTTGGAACCGGGACAGGGTATGACTGAAGCTTTCTTT. Amino acids: CASSLEPGQGMTEAFF.

The table lists this clonotype with many counts. V is TRBV2 and J is TRBJ2-1; TRBD2 matches at 7 bases. Germline V CDR1 and CDR2: SNHLY, FYNNEI. After removal of 0 bases from V and 9 bases from J, the junction contained 11 bases not matched to a gene. The CDR3 is made up of 16 amino acids. CDR3 sequence: CASSEAWGSREGEQFF. In nucleotides, the CDR3 is TGTGCCAGCAGTGAAGCGTGGGGATCAAGGGAGGGTGAGCAGTTCTTC.

There are a few counts of this clonotype. This chain joins TRBV5-6 and TRBJ2-1, with D possibly matching TRBD2 (6 bases). V was shortened by 1 base and J by 4 bases, with 12 bases between the two germline ends. Germline V lookup: CDR1 SGHDT, CDR2 YYEEEE. This CDR3 contains 15 residues. Here the CDR3 DNA reads TGTGCCAGCAGCTTGACTAGCATTAGGTACAATGAGCAGTTCTTC. Protein sequence: CASSLTSIRYNEQFF.

J is TRBJ1-3 and V is TRBV20-1; the D is unclear. V dropped 6 bases and J dropped 0 bases, with 9 bases sitting between them. Germline assignment: CDR1 DFQATT and CDR2 SNEGSKA (reference sequence). The CDR3 spans 13 residues. The CDR3 loop is CSAEGSSGNTIYF. CDR3 nucleotide sequence: TGCAGTGCGGAGGGCAGCTCTGGAAACACCATATATTTT.